Below are 17 T cell receptor beta chains sequenced from a single sample in a study of PD-L1 blockade in urothelial cancer. Sequencing used immunoSEQ multiplex PCR; TCRdb keeps in-frame clones, though not all of them. The sample has about 39,000 clones, around 89% seen once. The specimen comprised PBMCs, sampled around atezolizumab (anti-PD-L1) treatment. Receptor source: a man in his sixties with urothelial cancer.

The chain couples TRBV19 to TRBJ2-1, with D maybe TRBD2 (6 bases). Germline values: CDR1 LNHDA, CDR2 SQIVND (reference sequence). The germline V and J ends were trimmed by 6 bases and 4 bases, with 10 bases remaining between them. The CDR3 sequence is 13 residues long. For the CDR3, the DNA is TGTGCCAGTAGGAGGGACTCGTACAATGAGCAGTTCTTC. It yields the protein CASRRDSYNEQFF.

The chain recombines TRBV28 with TRBJ1-4; the D is unclear. V was cut by 7 bases and J by 4 bases, with 10 bases left in between. This CDR3 comprises 13 residues. Germline V gene lookup returns CDR1 MDHEN and CDR2 SYDVKM. The CDR3 sequence is CASNRGYNEKLFF. CDR3 DNA sequence: TGTGCCAGCAACCGGGGTTATAATGAAAAACTGTTTTTT.

The chain recombines TRBV5-1 with TRBJ2-7, with 10 bases fitting TRBD2. V lost 4 bases and J lost 6; bases outside the gene matches: 7. The CDR3 covers 14 residues. Germline CDR1 is SGHRS and CDR2 is YFSETQ. CDR3 protein: CASSVLAGEGEQYF. The DNA of the CDR3 is TGCGCCAGCAGCGTTCTAGCGGGAGAAGGCGAGCAGTACTTC.

About this clone itself: Germline is not matched at one junction end, which may reflect a read error. The V and J genes are TRBV10-2 and TRBJ1-2; a possible D gene is TRBD1 (5 bases). From germline, CDR1 is WSHSY and CDR2 SAAADI. This CDR3 contains 16 residues. The CDR3 here is CASRDPRRGTNYGYIF. CDR3 DNA: TGCGCCAGCAGGGACCCTCGACGCGGGACTAACTATGGCTACATCTTC.

The V and J genes are TRBV5-1 and TRBJ2-4, with TRBD2 matching 12 bases. The length of the CDR3 is 19 residues. V shed 3 bases and J 2 bases; nucleotides not matched to a gene: 12. Germline-derived CDR1 and CDR2 are SGHRS and YFSETQ. The CDR3 loop reads CASSSNPGLAGNSKNIQYF. CDR3 in DNA: TGCGCCAGCAGCTCCAATCCGGGACTAGCGGGCAATTCCAAAAACATTCAGTACTTC.

The chain couples TRBV9 to TRBJ1-3; 7 bases are shared with TRBD1. Germline V lookup: CDR1 SGDLS, CDR2 YYNGEE. This CDR3 has 17 amino acids. With 0 bases clipped from V and 0 bases from J, the junction kept 6 bases outside the gene matches. CDR3 bases: TGTGCCAGCAGCGTAGGGGACAGCCTCCTCTCTGGAAACACCATATATTTT. Its translation is CASSVGDSLLSGNTIYF.

V and J are TRBV9 and TRBJ2-3; 7 bases agree with TRBD1. Germline CDR1 SGDLS, CDR2 YYNGEE. Unmatched junction bases numbered 3, after V lost 4 bases and J lost 4 bases. This CDR3 is built from 13 residues. The CDR3 DNA sequence: TGTGCCAGCAGCAGGGGGCAGGCAGATACGCAGTATTTT. Protein sequence: CASSRGQADTQYF.

This clone has a handful of counts. The V gene is TRBV7-9, the J gene TRBJ1-4; tentative D call: TRBD1 (6 bases). V lost 9 bases, J lost 6 bases, and 17 bases lay in between. The CDR3 is 14 amino acids. CDR1 is SEHNR and CDR2 is FQNEAQ in the germline V gene (reference sequence). CDR3 region: CASVQGDHDEKLFF. The CDR3 DNA is TGTGCCAGTGTACAGGGCGATCACGATGAAAAACTGTTTTTT.

V gene TRBV19 combines with J gene TRBJ1-1; a possible D gene is TRBD1 (6 bases). Germline V gene sequence: CDR1 LNHDA, CDR2 SQIVND (reference sequence). V dropped 7 bases and J dropped 4 bases, with 16 bases sitting between them. The CDR3 contains 14 residues. The CDR3 nucleotides are TGTGCCAGTATGAGAAGAGGGGGAGTCACTGAAGCTTTCTTT. This gives the protein CASMRRGGVTEAFF.

V is TRBV5-6 and J is TRBJ1-6; a weak D match, TRBD1 (5 bases). Trimming took off 5 bases at V and 4 bases at J, with 13 bases between the two ends. Germline CDR1 is SGHDT and CDR2 is YYEEEE. The CDR3 covers 15 residues. The CDR3 here is CASREGRTYNSPLHF. CDR3 bases: TGTGCCAGCAGGGAGGGACGGACATATAATTCACCCCTCCACTTT.

The chain couples TRBV7-3 to TRBJ2-5, with D tentatively TRBD1 (5 bases). The V gene's germline CDR1 is SGHTA and CDR2 FQGTGA. The CDR3 loop spans 13 amino acids. Between the trimmed V and J ends, which lost 3 bases and 4 bases, there was a span of 9 bases. The CDR3 region has the DNA TGTGCCAGCAGCTTTGGGGCCGTAGAGACCCAGTACTTC. Translating it yields CASSFGAVETQYF.

CDR3 sequence (DNA): TGTGCCAGCAGCGTAGCGGCAGGCGACTATGGCTACACCTTC. Protein: CASSVAAGDYGYTF. This chain connects TRBV9 to TRBJ1-2; D is unclear. The CDR3 is 14 residues long. V lost 0 bases and J lost 3, with 9 bases in between. Germline assignment: CDR1 SGDLS and CDR2 YYNGEE. Filled out from reference TRBV9 and TRBJ1-2, the complete variable domain reads DSGVTQTPKHLITATGQRVTLRCSPRSGDLSVYWYQQSLDQGLQFLIQYYNGEERAKGNILERFSAQQFPDLHSELNLSSLELGDSALYFCASSVAAGDYGYTFGSGTRLTVV.

V is TRBV27 and J is TRBJ1-2; 9 nucleotides match TRBD1. The germline CDR1 and CDR2 sequences are MNHEY and SMNVEV (reference sequence). The junction had 7 bases not matched to a gene; V was cut back by 6 bases and J by 8 bases. This CDR3 is 13 amino acids long. The CDR3 reads CASSPQGAHGYTF. The CDR3 bases are TGTGCCAGCAGCCCACAGGGGGCGCACGGCTACACCTTC.

This clone was seen a few times. The J gene is TRBJ1-2, the V gene TRBV4-1, with TRBD1 identical over 10 bases. Germline trimming cut 2 bases from V and 4 bases from J; bases unmatched to any gene: 7. Germline V gene sequence: CDR1 MGHRA, CDR2 YSYEKL. CDR3 length: 16 amino acids. The CDR3 nucleotides are TGCGCCAGCAGCCAACAGGACAGGGGGACATCCTATGGCTACACCTTC. This encodes CASSQQDRGTSYGYTF.

V usage is TRBV19 and J usage is TRBJ1-5; D perhaps matches TRBD1 (5 bases). CDR1 is LNHDA and CDR2 is SQIVND in the germline V gene (reference sequence). Trimming pared 4 bases from V and 2 bases from J, leaving 18 bases between. This CDR3 has 17 residues. CDR3 loop: CASSTPRGAVRNQPQHF. The CDR3 coding sequence is TGTGCCAGTAGTACCCCCCGCGGGGCGGTTCGCAATCAGCCCCAGCATTTT.

This clone has just one count. The chain joins TRBV11-3 to TRBJ2-7; possibly TRBD1 for D (5 bases). Germline V gene data show CDR1 as SGHNT and CDR2 as YENEEA. V was shortened by 4 bases and J by 3 bases, with 10 bases between the two germline ends. The CDR3 has 13 residues. CDR3 nucleotide sequence: TGTGCCAGCAGCTATCAGGGCAACTACGAGCAGTACTTC. Its protein product is CASSYQGNYEQYF.

The V and J genes are TRBV10-3 and TRBJ1-1; 9 bases align to TRBD1. With V trimmed by 10 bases and J by 4 bases, 4 bases remained unmatched. The CDR3 loop spans 12 amino acids. Germline-derived CDR1 and CDR2 are ENHRY and SYGVKD. The CDR3 is CATTGGGTEAFF. DNA of the CDR3: TGTGCCACGACAGGGGGAGGCACTGAAGCTTTCTTT.